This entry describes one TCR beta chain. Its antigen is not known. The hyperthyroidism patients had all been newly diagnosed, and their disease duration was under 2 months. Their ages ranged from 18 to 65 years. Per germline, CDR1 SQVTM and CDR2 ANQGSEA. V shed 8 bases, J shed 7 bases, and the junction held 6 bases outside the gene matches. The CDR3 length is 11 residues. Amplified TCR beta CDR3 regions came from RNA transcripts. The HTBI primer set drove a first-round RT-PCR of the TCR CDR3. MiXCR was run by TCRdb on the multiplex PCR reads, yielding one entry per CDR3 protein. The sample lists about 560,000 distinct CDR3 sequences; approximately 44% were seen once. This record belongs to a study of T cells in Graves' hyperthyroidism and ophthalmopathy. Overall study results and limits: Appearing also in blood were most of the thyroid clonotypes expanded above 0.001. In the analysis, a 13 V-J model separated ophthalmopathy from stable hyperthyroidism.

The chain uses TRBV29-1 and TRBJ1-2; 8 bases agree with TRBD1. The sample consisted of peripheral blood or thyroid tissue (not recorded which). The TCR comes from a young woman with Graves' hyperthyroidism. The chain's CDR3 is CSHWTGSGYTF. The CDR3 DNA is TGCAGCCACTGGACAGGGTCTGGCTACACCTTC.